This T cell receptor beta chain comes out of a study of blood T cell repertoires in COVID-19. Study background: Some COVID-19 samples were acute and others convalescent; all came from the United States, Italy and Spain. Sources were T cells, B-cell-depleted T cells, or PBMCs; the material itself was cDNA or gDNA.

CDR1 and CDR2 (germline): SGHNT, YENEEA. The CDR3 consists of 13 residues. The V segment lost 4 bases and the J segment 8 bases; nucleotides outside the gene matches: 6. Original handling: Scientists estimated how many nucleated cells there were by amplifying reference gene primers. Clones were read by immunoSEQ multiplex PCR, and TCRdb kept only the in-frame ones, dropping some. V and J calls and clone size follow that table, whereas D and trimming were derived from the DNA. The sample holds around 65,000 clones, about 81% seen once. The V call is TRBV11-3, the J call TRBJ2-3; 7 bases line up with TRBD1. The clonotype comes from an older man with acute or convalescent COVID-19. The specimen was peripheral blood. CDR3 in amino acids: CASSSETGTTQYF. DNA for the CDR3: TGTGCCAGCAGCTCCGAGACAGGGACTACGCAGTATTTT.